These 22 T cell receptor beta chains originate from one sample sequenced in a study of beta chain features in type 1 diabetes. Expressed TCRB transcripts got sequenced, as all isolated RNA was reverse transcribed. Sequencing was performed with immunoSEQ multiplex PCR; in TCRdb, only in-frame clones are kept and a portion is missing. The sample lists about half a million clones; approximately 30% were seen once. Material for sequencing was naive CD4+ T cells from blood. These receptors came from a man aged 18-30 years in good health.

This clone was found a few times. Other DNA sequences within the sample encode an identical CDR3. V is TRBV7-9 and J is TRBJ1-2; D not certain. This CDR3 has 12 residues. V was pared by 2 bases and J by 4 bases, with 5 bases between. Germline V gives CDR1 SEHNR, CDR2 FQNEAQ (reference sequence). The CDR3 region is CASSLSSYGYTF. The CDR3 DNA sequence: TGTGCCAGCAGCTTAAGTAGCTATGGCTACACCTTC.

The genes are TRBV7-3 and TRBJ2-7; a weak D match, TRBD1 (6 bases). The assigned J gene may be wrong: the sequence end matches TRBJ2-5 better. The CDR3 extends over 15 amino acids. Germline values: CDR1 SGHTA, CDR2 FQGTGA. CDR3 nucleotides: TGTGCCAGCAGCCCCGGGACACCTCCTGAAGAGACCCAGTACTTC. This encodes CASSPGTPPEETQYF.

This clone was observed a few times. The J gene is TRBJ2-6, the V gene TRBV14, with TRBD1 matching 7 bases. The CDR3 has 15 amino acids. Germline V CDR1 and CDR2: SGHDN, FVKESK. V was clipped by 6 bases and J by 2 bases; unmatched bases: 4. The CDR3 bases are TGTGCCAGCAGACATACAGGGGCTGGGGCCAACGTCCTGACTTTC. This sequence encodes CASRHTGAGANVLTF.

The chain recombines TRBV4-3 with TRBJ1-5; tentatively, D is TRBD1 (6 bases). CDR1 and CDR2 (germline): LGHNA, YSLEER. The CDR3 is made up of 14 amino acids. Trimming stripped 1 base from V and 4 bases from J, with 8 bases between. Here the CDR3 DNA reads TGCGCCAGCAGCCAAGGACAGGCTAATCAGCCCCAGCATTTT. Protein product: CASSQGQANQPQHF.

The chain recombines TRBV15 with TRBJ2-3; possible D gene TRBD2, 5 bases. V was cut by 3 bases and J by 5 bases, with 12 bases left in between. Per germline, CDR1 LNHNV and CDR2 YYDKDF (reference sequence). The CDR3 totals 14 residues. The CDR3 loop reads CATSSRGWVDTQYF. CDR3 bases: TGTGCCACCAGCAGTCGCGGGTGGGTAGATACGCAGTATTTT.

The chain employs TRBV13 and TRBJ2-1; 8 bases map to TRBD1. Per germline, CDR1 PRHDT and CDR2 FYEKMQ (reference sequence). The CDR3 totals 15 residues. V lost 7 bases, J lost 3 bases, and 8 bases stayed unmatched. The CDR3 loop reads CASTLRTGGYNEQFF. The CDR3 nucleotides are TGTGCCAGCACCCTCCGAACAGGGGGCTACAATGAGCAGTTCTTC. Full variable domain (remainder filled in from reference TRBV13 and TRBJ2-1): AAGVIQSPRHLIKEKRETATLKCYPIPRHDTVYWYQQGPGQDPQFLISFYEKMQSDKGSIPDRFSAQQFSDYHSELNMSSLELGDSALYFCASTLRTGGYNEQFFGPGTRLTVL.

This clone was observed a handful of times. The CDR3 bases are TGTGCCTGGAGTGTAAACATACCAGAAGCTTTCTTT. Translation: CAWSVNIPEAFF. This chain joins TRBV30 and TRBJ1-1; D not resolved. Germline CDR1 reads GTSNPN; CDR2 reads SVGIG (reference sequence). The CDR3 spans 12 residues. Trimming removed 0 bases from V and 8 bases from J, with 10 bases in between.

In this sample, this clone turned up a few times. Other DNA sequences in this sample translate to the same CDR3. The rearrangement links TRBV29-1 to TRBJ2-7, with 7 nucleotides matching TRBD1. CDR3 length: 12 residues. V dropped 4 bases and J dropped 4; count of bases not matched to a gene: 4. Germline CDR1 SQVTM, CDR2 ANQGSEA. The CDR3 protein is CSVAQGDYEQYF. CDR3 nucleotides: TGCAGCGTTGCGCAGGGGGATTACGAGCAGTACTTC.

This clone was recorded a few times. This rearrangement joins TRBV29-1 to TRBJ2-3; D remains ambiguous. The CDR3 runs to 13 residues. The germline V and J ends were trimmed by 6 bases and 2 bases, with 12 bases remaining between them. CDR1 is SQVTM, CDR2 ANQGSEA, per germline. Here the CDR3 DNA reads TGCAGCGTCAGGCTCCCTTACACAGATACGCAGTATTTT. This codes for CSVRLPYTDTQYF.

This clone appeared a few times. V usage is TRBV30 and J usage is TRBJ1-2; the D gene is possibly TRBD1 (6 bases). The CDR3 sequence is 16 residues long. V was clipped by 1 base and J by 2 bases, with 17 bases between them. Germline loops: CDR1 GTSNPN, CDR2 SVGIG (reference sequence). CDR3 nucleotide sequence: TGTGCCTGGAGTGCGTCTGGACAGAACCTAAACTATGGCTACACCTTC. The encoded protein is CAWSASGQNLNYGYTF.

There are a few counts of this clone. The chain employs TRBV30 and TRBJ1-5; D is undetermined. With 5 bases removed from V and 5 bases from J, the gap between germline ends came to 10 bases. Germline CDR1 is GTSNPN and CDR2 is SVGIG (reference sequence). The CDR3 sequence is 12 residues long. CDR3 protein: CAWDHPDQPQHF. As DNA, the CDR3 is TGTGCCTGGGACCACCCAGATCAGCCCCAGCATTTT.

This rearrangement joins TRBV20-1 to TRBJ2-7; no clear D. The CDR3 has 11 residues. CDR1 is DFQATT and CDR2 is SNEGSKA in the germline V gene (reference sequence). The germline V and J ends were trimmed by 3 bases and 5 bases, with 8 bases remaining between them. CDR3 region: CSASGPHEQYF. The DNA of the CDR3 is TGCAGTGCTAGCGGGCCGCACGAGCAGTACTTC.

This clone was seen only a few times. The V gene is TRBV9, the J gene TRBJ2-5, with D uncertain. Germline V lookup: CDR1 SGDLS, CDR2 YYNGEE. The CDR3 is 13 residues long. The V and J ends lost 0 bases and 5 bases respectively, with 8 bases between them. CDR3 bases: TGTGCCAGCAGCGTAGGGAACCGGGAGACCCAGTACTTC. This translates into CASSVGNRETQYF. The variable domain in full, with the rest retrieved from reference TRBV9 and TRBJ2-5, is DSGVTQTPKHLITATGQRVTLRCSPRSGDLSVYWYQQSLDQGLQFLIQYYNGEERAKGNILERFSAQQFPDLHSELNLSSLELGDSALYFCASSVGNRETQYFGPGTRLLVL.

J is TRBJ2-7 and V is TRBV19; 7 nucleotides match TRBD1. Germline trimming cut 5 bases from V and 5 bases from J; bases unmatched to any gene: 6. CDR1 and CDR2 from the germline V gene are LNHDA and SQIVND (reference sequence). The CDR3 sequence is 13 residues long. The CDR3 DNA reads TGTGCCAGTAGTGTGCGACAGGGCCACGAGCAGTACTTC. Translation gives CASSVRQGHEQYF.

The V gene is TRBV7-9, the J gene TRBJ2-7; no reliable D call. Germline loops: CDR1 SEHNR, CDR2 FQNEAQ (reference sequence). Trimming cost V 0 bases and J 6 bases, with 18 bases left between them. This CDR3 is 16 amino acids long. The CDR3 reads CASSLALKALPREQYF. The CDR3 DNA reads TGTGCCAGCAGCTTAGCGCTGAAAGCTTTACCACGCGAGCAGTACTTC.

This clone was observed a handful of times. This chain joins TRBV2 and TRBJ2-5; D perhaps matches TRBD1 (6 bases). The germline gives CDR1 SNHLY, CDR2 FYNNEI. The CDR3 is 13 amino acids. V lost 7 bases and J lost 1, with 10 bases in between. In DNA form, the CDR3 reads TGTGCCAGCATCCGGGACACCCAAGAGACCCAGTACTTC. Encoded protein: CASIRDTQETQYF.

This clone was found a few times. The chain uses TRBV9 and TRBJ2-7, with D unresolved. Trimming left V 3 bases short and J 6 bases short, with 13 bases between. The CDR3 extends over 13 amino acids. Germline CDR1 is SGDLS and CDR2 is YYNGEE. The CDR3 reads CASSAGPPGEQYF. For the CDR3, the DNA is TGTGCCAGCAGCGCCGGACCCCCGGGCGAGCAGTACTTC.

In this sample, this clone turned up a few times. V usage is TRBV7-2 and J usage is TRBJ2-3; D may be TRBD2 (6 bases). V was clipped by 1 base and J by 6 bases, with 11 bases between them. The germline gives CDR1 SGHTA, CDR2 FQGNSA. The CDR3 totals 14 residues. As DNA, the CDR3 is TGTGCCAGCAGCTTAGTCGCGGGGTCGGATACGCAGTATTTT. Translating gives CASSLVAGSDTQYF.

This clone was observed a handful of times. The chain joins TRBV30 to TRBJ2-1, with TRBD1 matching over 8 bases. V was pared by 5 bases and J by 4 bases, with 4 bases of the junction left unmatched. The V gene's germline CDR1 is GTSNPN and CDR2 SVGIG (reference sequence). The CDR3 covers 13 residues. CDR3 in amino acids: CAWQRDRYNEQFF. The CDR3 DNA is TGTGCCTGGCAACGGGACAGGTACAATGAGCAGTTCTTC.

The chain links TRBV29-1 to TRBJ2-5, with D perhaps matching TRBD1 (6 bases). CDR1 is SQVTM and CDR2 is ANQGSEA in the germline V gene. Trimming removed 7 bases from V and 9 bases from J, with 21 bases in between. The CDR3 spans 13 residues. CDR3 nucleotide sequence: TGCAGCGCCTCCCCCGTCGGCGCAGGGGCCCAGTACTTC. Residues: CSASPVGAGAQYF. The complete variable domain, with remaining parts taken from reference TRBV29-1 and TRBJ2-5, reads SAVISQKPSRDICQRGTSLTIQCQVDSQVTMMFWYRQQPGQSLTLIATANQGSEATYESGFVIDKFPISRPNLTFSTLTVSNMSPEDSSIYLCSASPVGAGAQYFGPGTRLLVL.

The chain combines TRBV28 with TRBJ1-5, with D perhaps matching TRBD1 (5 bases). The CDR3 loop spans 16 amino acids. Germline-derived CDR1 and CDR2 are MDHEN and SYDVKM. V was pared by 6 bases and J by 2 bases, with 17 bases between. In DNA, the CDR3 is TGTGCCAGCAGCCCCCCGGGGGGGTCGGGCAATCAGCCCCAGCATTTT. It is translated as CASSPPGGSGNQPQHF.

The V call is TRBV4-3, the J call TRBJ2-1, with D tentatively TRBD2 (6 bases). Trimming removed 1 base at V and 9 bases at J, with 16 bases between. This CDR3 has 15 residues. In germline, CDR1 is LGHNA, CDR2 YSLEER. Written as DNA, the CDR3 is TGCGCCAGCAGCCAAGCTGGAGGGTCTGGCCCTGAGCAGTTCTTC. It is translated as CASSQAGGSGPEQFF.